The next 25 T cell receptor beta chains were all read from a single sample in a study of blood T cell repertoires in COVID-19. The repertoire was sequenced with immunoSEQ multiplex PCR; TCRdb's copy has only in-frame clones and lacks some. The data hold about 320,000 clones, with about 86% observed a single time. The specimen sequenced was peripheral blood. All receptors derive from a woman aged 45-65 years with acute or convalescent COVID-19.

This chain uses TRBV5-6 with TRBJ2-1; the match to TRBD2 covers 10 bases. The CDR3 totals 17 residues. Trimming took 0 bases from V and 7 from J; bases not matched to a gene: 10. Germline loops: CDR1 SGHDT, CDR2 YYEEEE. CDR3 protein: CASSLAGGLAGENEQFF. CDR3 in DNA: TGTGCCAGCAGCTTGGCCGGGGGGCTAGCGGGGGAAAATGAGCAGTTCTTC.

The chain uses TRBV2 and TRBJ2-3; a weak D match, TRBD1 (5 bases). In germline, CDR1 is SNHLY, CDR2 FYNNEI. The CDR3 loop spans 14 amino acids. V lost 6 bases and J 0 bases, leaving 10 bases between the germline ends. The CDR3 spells CASSRQSSTDTQYF. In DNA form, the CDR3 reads TGTGCCAGCAGCCGACAGTCTAGCACAGATACGCAGTATTTT.

In DNA form, the CDR3 reads TGTGCTAGTGGTTTCTCACTCGGCGGTGAGATGGCTGAAGCTTTCTTT. The encoded protein is CASGFSLGGEMAEAFF. V usage is TRBV12-5 and J usage is TRBJ1-1, with no clear D. Germline CDR1 is LGHNT and CDR2 is FRNRAP. V was clipped by 3 bases and J by 6 bases, with 20 bases between them. This CDR3 spans 16 amino acids.

The DNA for the CDR3 is TGCGCCAGCAGCGCGGCAGCAGGAAACACCATATATTTT. Encoded protein: CASSAAAGNTIYF. J is TRBJ1-3 and V is TRBV5-1, with unresolved D. Germline V gene data show CDR1 as SGHRS and CDR2 as YFSETQ. The CDR3 spans 13 residues. Trimming removed 4 bases at V and 4 bases at J, with 9 bases between.

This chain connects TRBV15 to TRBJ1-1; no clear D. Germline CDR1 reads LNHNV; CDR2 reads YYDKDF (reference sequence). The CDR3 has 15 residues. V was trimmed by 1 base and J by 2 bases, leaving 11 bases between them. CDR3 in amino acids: CATSRGYTVNTEAFF. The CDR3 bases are TGTGCCACCAGCAGAGGATACACAGTAAACACTGAAGCTTTCTTT.

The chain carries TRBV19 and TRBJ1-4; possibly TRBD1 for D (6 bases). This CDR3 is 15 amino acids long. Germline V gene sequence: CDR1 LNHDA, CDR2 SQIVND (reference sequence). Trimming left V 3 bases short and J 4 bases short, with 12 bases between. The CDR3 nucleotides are TGTGCCAGTAGTATCGGACAGACCTTTAATGAAAAACTGTTTTTT. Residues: CASSIGQTFNEKLFF. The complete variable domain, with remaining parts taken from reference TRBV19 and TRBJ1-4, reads DGGITQSPKYLFRKEGQNVTLSCEQNLNHDAMYWYRQDPGQGLRLIYYSQIVNDFQKGDIAEGYSVSREKKESFPLTVTSAQKNPTAFYLCASSIGQTFNEKLFFGSGTQLSVL.

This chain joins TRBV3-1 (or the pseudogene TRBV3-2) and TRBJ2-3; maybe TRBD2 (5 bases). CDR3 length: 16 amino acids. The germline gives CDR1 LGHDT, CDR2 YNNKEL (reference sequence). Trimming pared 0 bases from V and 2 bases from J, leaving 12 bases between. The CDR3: CASSQDRGTLTDTQYF. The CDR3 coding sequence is TGTGCCAGCAGCCAAGACCGGGGAACCCTCACAGATACGCAGTATTTT.

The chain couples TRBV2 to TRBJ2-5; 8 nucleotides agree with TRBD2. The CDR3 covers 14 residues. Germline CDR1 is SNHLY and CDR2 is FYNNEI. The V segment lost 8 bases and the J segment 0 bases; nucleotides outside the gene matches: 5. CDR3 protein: CASAGGSHQETQYF. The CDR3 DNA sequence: TGTGCCAGCGCGGGGGGCTCCCACCAAGAGACCCAGTACTTC.

CDR3 in amino acids: CASSLLGEGEQFF. CDR3 nucleotide sequence: TGCGCCAGCAGCTTGTTGGGGGAGGGGGAGCAGTTCTTC. The chain combines TRBV5-1 with TRBJ2-1, with TRBD2 identical over 7 bases. This CDR3 is 13 amino acids long. CDR1 and CDR2 (germline): SGHRS, YFSETQ. V shed 1 base, J shed 10 bases, and the junction held 5 bases outside the gene matches.

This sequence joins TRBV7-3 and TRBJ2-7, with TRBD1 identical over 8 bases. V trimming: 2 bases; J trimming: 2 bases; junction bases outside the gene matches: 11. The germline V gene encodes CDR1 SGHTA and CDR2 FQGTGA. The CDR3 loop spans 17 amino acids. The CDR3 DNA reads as TGTGCCAGCAGCTTAGGTCCACCCGGGACAGGAACCTACGAGCAGTACTTC. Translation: CASSLGPPGTGTYEQYF.

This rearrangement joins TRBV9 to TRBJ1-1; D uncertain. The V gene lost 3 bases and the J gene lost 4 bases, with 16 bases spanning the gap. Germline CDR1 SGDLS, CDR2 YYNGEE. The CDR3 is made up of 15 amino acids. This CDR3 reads CASSEIPGMGTEAFF. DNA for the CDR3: TGTGCCAGCAGCGAAATACCGGGAATGGGCACTGAAGCTTTCTTT.

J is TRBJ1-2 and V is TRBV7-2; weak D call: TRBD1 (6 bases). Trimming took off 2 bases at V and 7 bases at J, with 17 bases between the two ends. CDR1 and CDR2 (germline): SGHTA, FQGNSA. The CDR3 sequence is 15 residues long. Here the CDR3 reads CASSLRGGGSRGYTF. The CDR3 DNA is TGTGCCAGCAGCTTAAGGGGGGGCGGTTCGCGTGGCTACACCTTC.

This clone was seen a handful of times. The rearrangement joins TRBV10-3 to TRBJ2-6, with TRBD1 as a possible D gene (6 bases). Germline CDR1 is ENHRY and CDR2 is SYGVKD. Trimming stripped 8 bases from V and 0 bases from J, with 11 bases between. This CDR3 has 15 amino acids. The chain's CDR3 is CAIGGQISGANVLTF. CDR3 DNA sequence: TGTGCCATCGGAGGACAGATCTCTGGGGCCAACGTCCTGACTTTC.

The CDR3: CATSADGQGRGLNYNEQFF. The CDR3 DNA sequence: TGTGCCACCAGTGCCGACGGACAGGGGAGGGGATTAAACTACAATGAGCAGTTCTTC. The gene calls are TRBV24-1 and TRBJ2-1, with 9 bases fitting TRBD1. This CDR3 spans 19 amino acids. The ends lost 5 bases at V and 3 bases at J; junction bases unmatched: 16. The germline gives CDR1 KGHDR, CDR2 SFDVKD.

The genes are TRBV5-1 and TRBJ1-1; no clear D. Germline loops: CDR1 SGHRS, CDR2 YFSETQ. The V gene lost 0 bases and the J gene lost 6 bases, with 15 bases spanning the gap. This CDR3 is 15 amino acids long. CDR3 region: CASSLGAGMAAEAFF. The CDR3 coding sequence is TGCGCCAGCAGCTTGGGGGCAGGCATGGCCGCTGAAGCTTTCTTT.

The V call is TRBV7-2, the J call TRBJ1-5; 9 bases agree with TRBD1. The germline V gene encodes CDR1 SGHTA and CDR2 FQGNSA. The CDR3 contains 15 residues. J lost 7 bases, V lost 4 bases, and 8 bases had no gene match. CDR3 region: CASSSRTGANQPQHF. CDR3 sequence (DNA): TGTGCCAGCAGCTCCCGGACAGGGGCAAACCAGCCCCAGCATTTT.

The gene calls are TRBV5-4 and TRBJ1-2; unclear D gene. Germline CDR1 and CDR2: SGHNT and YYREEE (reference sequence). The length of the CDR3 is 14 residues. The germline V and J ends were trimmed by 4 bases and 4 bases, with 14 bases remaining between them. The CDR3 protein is CASSPAREGYGYTF. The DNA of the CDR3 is TGTGCCAGCAGCCCCGCTCGGGAGGGCTATGGCTACACCTTC.

The CDR3 region has the DNA TGTGCCAGTAGTATAGCACTGTCAGGGGTAGGTCAGCCCCAGCATTTT. This sequence encodes CASSIALSGVGQPQHF. The chain uses TRBV19 and TRBJ1-5, with TRBD1 as a possible D gene (6 bases). The CDR3 loop spans 16 amino acids. Germline-derived CDR1 and CDR2 are LNHDA and SQIVND (reference sequence). Trimming cost V 1 base and J 6 bases, with 16 bases left between them.

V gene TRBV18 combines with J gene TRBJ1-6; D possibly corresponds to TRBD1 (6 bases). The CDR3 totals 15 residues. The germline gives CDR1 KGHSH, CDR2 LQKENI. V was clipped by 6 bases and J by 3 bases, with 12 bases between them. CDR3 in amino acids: CASSITGYYNSPLHF. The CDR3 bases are TGTGCCAGCTCGATTACAGGGTACTATAATTCACCCCTCCACTTT.

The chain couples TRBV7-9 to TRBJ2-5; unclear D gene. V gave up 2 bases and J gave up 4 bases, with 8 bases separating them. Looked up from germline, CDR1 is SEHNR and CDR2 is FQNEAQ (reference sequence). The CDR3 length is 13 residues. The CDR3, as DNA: TGTGCCAGCAGCTTATTTAGTGCAGAGACCCAGTACTTC. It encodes CASSLFSAETQYF.

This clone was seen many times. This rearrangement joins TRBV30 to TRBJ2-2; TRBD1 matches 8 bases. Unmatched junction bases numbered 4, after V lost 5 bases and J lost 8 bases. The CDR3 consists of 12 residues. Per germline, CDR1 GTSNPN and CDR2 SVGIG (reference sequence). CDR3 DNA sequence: TGTGCCTGGGGACAGGGCCGGGGGGAGCTGTTTTTT. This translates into CAWGQGRGELFF.

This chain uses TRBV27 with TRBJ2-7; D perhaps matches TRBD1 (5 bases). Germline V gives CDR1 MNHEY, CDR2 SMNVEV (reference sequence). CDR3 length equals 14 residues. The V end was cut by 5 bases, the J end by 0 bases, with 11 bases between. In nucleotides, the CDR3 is TGTGCCAGCAGTCCCCTAGGGGTCTCCTACGAGCAGTACTTC. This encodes CASSPLGVSYEQYF.

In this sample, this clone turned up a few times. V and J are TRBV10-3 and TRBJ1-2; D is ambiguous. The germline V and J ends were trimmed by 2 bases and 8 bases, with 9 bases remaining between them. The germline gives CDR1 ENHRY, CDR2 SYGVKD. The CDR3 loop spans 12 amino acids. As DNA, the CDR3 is TGTGCCATCAGTGAGCCGACATCGGGCTACACCTTC. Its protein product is CAISEPTSGYTF.

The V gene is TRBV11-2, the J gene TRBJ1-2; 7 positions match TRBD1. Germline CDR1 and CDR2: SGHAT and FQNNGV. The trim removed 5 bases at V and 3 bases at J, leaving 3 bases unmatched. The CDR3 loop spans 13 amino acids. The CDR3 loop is CASSADRDYGYTF. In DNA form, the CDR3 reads TGTGCCAGCAGCGCAGACAGGGACTATGGCTACACCTTC.

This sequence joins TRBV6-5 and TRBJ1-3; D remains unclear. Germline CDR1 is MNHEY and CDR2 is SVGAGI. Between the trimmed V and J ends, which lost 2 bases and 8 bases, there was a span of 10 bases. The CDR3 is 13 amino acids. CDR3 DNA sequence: TGTGCCAGCAGTTACACCCCACGGGACACCATATATTTT. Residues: CASSYTPRDTIYF.